This passage covers 22 T cell receptor beta chains from one sample sequenced in a study of blood T cell repertoires in COVID-19. Using immunoSEQ multiplex PCR, the repertoire was profiled, and TCRdb retains in-frame clones only, with some absent. Among about 320,000 clones listed, approximately 91% were seen once. Material: PBMCs or T cells enriched from blood (not recorded which). The receptors stem from a woman aged 25 to 45 who had been exposed to COVID-19.

The CDR3, as DNA: TGCGCCAGCAGCCAGGGACAGTCTGGGGCCAACGTCCTGACTTTC. Its protein is CASSQGQSGANVLTF. The genes are TRBV4-1 and TRBJ2-6; 7 nucleotides line up with TRBD1. Per the germline V gene, CDR1 is MGHRA and CDR2 is YSYEKL. The CDR3 is 15 amino acids. With 3 bases clipped from V and 1 base from J, the junction kept 0 bases outside the gene matches.

This clone was picked up one time. The rearrangement links TRBV9 to TRBJ2-5; a possible D gene is TRBD1 (6 bases). With 6 bases removed from V and 11 bases from J, the gap between germline ends came to 20 bases. Germline V gene data show CDR1 as SGDLS and CDR2 as YYNGEE. The CDR3 spans 13 residues. The CDR3: CASTHEGEILQYF. CDR3 DNA sequence: TGTGCCAGCACCCACGAGGGGGAGATTTTGCAGTACTTC.

This chain joins TRBV18 and TRBJ2-7; 7 bases fit TRBD1. The CDR3 extends over 12 amino acids. After removal of 5 bases from V and 4 bases from J, the junction contained 2 bases not matched to a gene. The germline gives CDR1 KGHSH, CDR2 LQKENI. CDR3 sequence (DNA): TGTGCCAGCTCAAGACAGGGTTACGAGCAGTACTTC. It translates to CASSRQGYEQYF.

In its sample, this clone was seen many times. The chain combines TRBV4-2 with TRBJ2-2, with TRBD1 identical over 7 bases. Germline V lookup: CDR1 LGHNA, CDR2 YNFKEQ. This CDR3 has 16 amino acids. J lost 1 base, V lost 4 bases, and 6 bases had no gene match. This CDR3 reads CASSPTGQLNTGELFF. CDR3 nucleotide sequence: TGTGCCAGCAGCCCAACGGGACAGCTGAACACCGGGGAGCTGTTTTTT.

The sample holds one count of this clone. The V and J genes are TRBV3-1 (or the pseudogene TRBV3-2) and TRBJ1-2; 9 bases are shared with TRBD1. CDR3 length: 14 amino acids. Germline V gene lookup returns CDR1 LGHDT and CDR2 YNNKEL (reference sequence). V trimming: 6 bases; J trimming: 8 bases; junction bases outside the gene matches: 10. The CDR3 reads CASRGQGSPRGYTF. The CDR3 DNA sequence: TGTGCCAGCAGGGGACAGGGCTCCCCTAGAGGCTACACCTTC.

The rearrangement links TRBV5-1 to TRBJ2-7; tentative D call: TRBD1 (6 bases). The length of the CDR3 is 14 residues. The germline gives CDR1 SGHRS, CDR2 YFSETQ. V was pared by 4 bases and J by 6 bases, with 17 bases between. CDR3 sequence reads: CASSTRQVPSEQYF. The CDR3 DNA reads TGCGCCAGCAGCACAAGACAGGTTCCCAGCGAGCAGTACTTC.

J is TRBJ2-3 and V is TRBV7-6; 12 bases line up with TRBD2. Germline values: CDR1 SGHVS, CDR2 FNYEAQ. The junction had 11 bases not matched to a gene; V was cut back by 0 bases and J by 4 bases. CDR3 size: 19 residues. The CDR3 loop reads CASSLAQDTSGGHADTQYF. CDR3 bases: TGTGCCAGCAGCTTAGCGCAGGATACTAGCGGGGGGCACGCAGATACGCAGTATTTT.

This clone was counted at least ten times. Different DNA sequences within this sample yield the same CDR3. This sequence joins TRBV7-2 and TRBJ1-2; TRBD1 might be the D (5 bases). The CDR3 sequence is 14 residues long. Trimming took 5 bases from V and 6 from J, leaving 16 bases between them. The V gene's germline CDR1 is SGHTA and CDR2 FQGNSA. CDR3 sequence: CASSLVGAGNGYTF. The CDR3 bases are TGTGCCAGCAGCCTGGTCGGAGCAGGGAATGGCTACACCTTC.

The chain employs TRBV7-9 and TRBJ2-5; D may be TRBD2 (6 bases). Deletions cut 2 bases from V and 2 bases from J, with 15 bases between. The CDR3 is made up of 16 amino acids. The V gene's germline CDR1 is SEHNR and CDR2 FQNEAQ (reference sequence). This CDR3 is CASSLSGEKRQETQYF. In nucleotides, the CDR3 is TGTGCCAGCAGCTTATCGGGGGAGAAACGGCAAGAGACCCAGTACTTC. The whole variable domain, remainder taken from reference TRBV7-9 and TRBJ2-5, is DTGVSQNPRHKITKRGQNVTFRCDPISEHNRLYWYRQTLGQGPEFLTYFQNEAQLEKSRLLSDRFSAERPKGSFSTLEIQRTEQGDSAMYLCASSLSGEKRQETQYFGPGTRLLVL.

This clone appeared once. The chain links TRBV10-1 to TRBJ2-1; TRBD2 aligns across 9 bases. With 6 bases clipped from V and 4 bases from J, the junction kept 10 bases outside the gene matches. This CDR3 region has 16 residues. Germline V gene data show CDR1 as WNHNN and CDR2 as SYGVQD (reference sequence). The CDR3 DNA sequence: TGCGCCAGCAGGAGACATAGCGGGGGCAGGTACAATGAGCAGTTCTTC. Translated, it gives CASRRHSGGRYNEQFF.

The rearrangement joins TRBV19 to TRBJ2-5; 10 bases map to TRBD1. Germline-derived CDR1 and CDR2 are LNHDA and SQIVND (reference sequence). This CDR3 comprises 16 residues. The J segment lost 5 bases and the V segment lost 5 bases, leaving 11 bases of the junction unmatched. CDR3 residues: CASSARQGALRETQYF. The CDR3 nucleotides read TGTGCCAGTAGTGCCCGACAGGGGGCGCTTAGGGAGACCCAGTACTTC.

The chain has TRBV5-1 and TRBJ1-6; D uncertain. The CDR3 length is 12 residues. Trimming stripped 4 bases from V and 10 bases from J, with 9 bases between. Germline assignment: CDR1 SGHRS and CDR2 YFSETQ. The CDR3 coding sequence is TGCGCCAGCAGCGTAGCGGGCTCACCCCTCCACTTT. It yields the protein CASSVAGSPLHF.

The rearrangement joins TRBV4-3 to TRBJ2-7; possible D gene TRBD1, 5 bases. Deletions cut 1 base from V and 2 bases from J, with 9 bases between. The germline V gene encodes CDR1 LGHNA and CDR2 YSLEER. CDR3 length: 14 residues. The CDR3 sequence: CASSQAHRTYEQYF. CDR3 nucleotide sequence: TGCGCCAGCAGCCAAGCTCACAGGACCTACGAGCAGTACTTC.

J is TRBJ1-6 and V is TRBV6-5, with 8 bases that match TRBD1. CDR3 length: 16 residues. J was trimmed by 7 bases and V by 0 bases; bases with no gene match: 5. Looked up from germline, CDR1 is MNHEY and CDR2 is SVGAGI. CDR3 loop: CASSYSPGTGNSPLHF. In DNA, the CDR3 is TGTGCCAGCAGTTACTCTCCCGGGACAGGCAATTCACCCCTCCACTTT.

This clone was counted once. V gene TRBV30 combines with J gene TRBJ1-3; D is possibly TRBD1 (5 bases). Germline assignment: CDR1 GTSNPN and CDR2 SVGIG (reference sequence). The CDR3 has 14 amino acids. The germline V and J ends were trimmed by 0 bases and 5 bases, with 11 bases remaining between them. The CDR3 DNA reads as TGTGCCTGGAGTGTTGACAGTAAGAGAAACACCATATATTTT. Protein product: CAWSVDSKRNTIYF.

This clone is a singleton in its sample. This sequence joins TRBV4-3 and TRBJ2-1, with 13 positions matching TRBD2. The CDR3 covers 14 residues. The germline V gene encodes CDR1 LGHNA and CDR2 YSLEER. V dropped 3 bases and J dropped 13; count of bases not matched to a gene: 6. In DNA, the CDR3 is TGCGCCAGCAGCCAGGGGACTAGCGGGGTCTTTCAGTTCTTC. Amino acids: CASSQGTSGVFQFF.

In its sample, this clone was seen a few times. V is TRBV2 and J is TRBJ2-3, with 10 bases matching TRBD1. After removal of 8 bases from V and 3 bases from J, the junction contained 5 bases not matched to a gene. Germline V gene sequence: CDR1 SNHLY, CDR2 FYNNEI. This CDR3 spans 14 amino acids. CDR3: CASGGQGWTDTQYF. The CDR3 DNA reads TGTGCCAGCGGGGGACAGGGGTGGACAGATACGCAGTATTTT.

This rearrangement joins TRBV20-1 to TRBJ2-5; D call uncertain. Trimming pared 3 bases from V and 4 bases from J, leaving 6 bases between. The germline gives CDR1 DFQATT, CDR2 SNEGSKA (reference sequence). The CDR3 sequence is 11 residues long. The CDR3: CSASNTETQYF. The CDR3 DNA sequence: TGCAGTGCTAGTAACACAGAGACCCAGTACTTC.

V and J are TRBV5-6 and TRBJ2-5; 8 bases are shared with TRBD2. J gave up 5 bases and V 3 bases, and 6 bases lay outside the gene matches. The V gene's germline CDR1 is SGHDT and CDR2 YYEEEE. The CDR3 runs 14 residues. Here the CDR3 DNA reads TGTGCCAGCAGCTCGCTGGCGGGGGGCGAGACCCAGTACTTC. Translating gives CASSSLAGGETQYF.

The rearrangement links TRBV7-2 to TRBJ1-5; D unresolved. Germline CDR1 is SGHTA and CDR2 is FQGNSA. This CDR3 has 12 amino acids. With 3 bases removed from V and 7 bases from J, the gap between germline ends came to 7 bases. The CDR3 region has the DNA TGTGCCAGCAGCTTCGGTTGGCAGCCCCAGCATTTT. Protein sequence: CASSFGWQPQHF.

As to this clone: The same CDR3 is also encoded by other DNA sequences in this sample. The chain couples TRBV12-3 or TRBV12-4 to TRBJ2-3; D not resolved. Trimming left V 6 bases short and J 0 bases short, with 4 bases between. The CDR3 has 12 residues. For the CDR3, the DNA is TGTGCCAGCAGCCCTAGCACAGATACGCAGTATTTT. Amino acids: CASSPSTDTQYF.

V gene TRBV7-6 combines with J gene TRBJ1-2; TRBD1 matches 10 bases. Germline CDR1 reads SGHVS; CDR2 reads FNYEAQ. Losses at the gene ends were 5 bases for V and 2 bases for J; bases not matched to a gene: 5. The CDR3 has 15 residues. CDR3 sequence (DNA): TGTGCCAGCAGCCGTGGACAGGGGGTAAACTATGGCTACACCTTC. This sequence encodes CASSRGQGVNYGYTF.